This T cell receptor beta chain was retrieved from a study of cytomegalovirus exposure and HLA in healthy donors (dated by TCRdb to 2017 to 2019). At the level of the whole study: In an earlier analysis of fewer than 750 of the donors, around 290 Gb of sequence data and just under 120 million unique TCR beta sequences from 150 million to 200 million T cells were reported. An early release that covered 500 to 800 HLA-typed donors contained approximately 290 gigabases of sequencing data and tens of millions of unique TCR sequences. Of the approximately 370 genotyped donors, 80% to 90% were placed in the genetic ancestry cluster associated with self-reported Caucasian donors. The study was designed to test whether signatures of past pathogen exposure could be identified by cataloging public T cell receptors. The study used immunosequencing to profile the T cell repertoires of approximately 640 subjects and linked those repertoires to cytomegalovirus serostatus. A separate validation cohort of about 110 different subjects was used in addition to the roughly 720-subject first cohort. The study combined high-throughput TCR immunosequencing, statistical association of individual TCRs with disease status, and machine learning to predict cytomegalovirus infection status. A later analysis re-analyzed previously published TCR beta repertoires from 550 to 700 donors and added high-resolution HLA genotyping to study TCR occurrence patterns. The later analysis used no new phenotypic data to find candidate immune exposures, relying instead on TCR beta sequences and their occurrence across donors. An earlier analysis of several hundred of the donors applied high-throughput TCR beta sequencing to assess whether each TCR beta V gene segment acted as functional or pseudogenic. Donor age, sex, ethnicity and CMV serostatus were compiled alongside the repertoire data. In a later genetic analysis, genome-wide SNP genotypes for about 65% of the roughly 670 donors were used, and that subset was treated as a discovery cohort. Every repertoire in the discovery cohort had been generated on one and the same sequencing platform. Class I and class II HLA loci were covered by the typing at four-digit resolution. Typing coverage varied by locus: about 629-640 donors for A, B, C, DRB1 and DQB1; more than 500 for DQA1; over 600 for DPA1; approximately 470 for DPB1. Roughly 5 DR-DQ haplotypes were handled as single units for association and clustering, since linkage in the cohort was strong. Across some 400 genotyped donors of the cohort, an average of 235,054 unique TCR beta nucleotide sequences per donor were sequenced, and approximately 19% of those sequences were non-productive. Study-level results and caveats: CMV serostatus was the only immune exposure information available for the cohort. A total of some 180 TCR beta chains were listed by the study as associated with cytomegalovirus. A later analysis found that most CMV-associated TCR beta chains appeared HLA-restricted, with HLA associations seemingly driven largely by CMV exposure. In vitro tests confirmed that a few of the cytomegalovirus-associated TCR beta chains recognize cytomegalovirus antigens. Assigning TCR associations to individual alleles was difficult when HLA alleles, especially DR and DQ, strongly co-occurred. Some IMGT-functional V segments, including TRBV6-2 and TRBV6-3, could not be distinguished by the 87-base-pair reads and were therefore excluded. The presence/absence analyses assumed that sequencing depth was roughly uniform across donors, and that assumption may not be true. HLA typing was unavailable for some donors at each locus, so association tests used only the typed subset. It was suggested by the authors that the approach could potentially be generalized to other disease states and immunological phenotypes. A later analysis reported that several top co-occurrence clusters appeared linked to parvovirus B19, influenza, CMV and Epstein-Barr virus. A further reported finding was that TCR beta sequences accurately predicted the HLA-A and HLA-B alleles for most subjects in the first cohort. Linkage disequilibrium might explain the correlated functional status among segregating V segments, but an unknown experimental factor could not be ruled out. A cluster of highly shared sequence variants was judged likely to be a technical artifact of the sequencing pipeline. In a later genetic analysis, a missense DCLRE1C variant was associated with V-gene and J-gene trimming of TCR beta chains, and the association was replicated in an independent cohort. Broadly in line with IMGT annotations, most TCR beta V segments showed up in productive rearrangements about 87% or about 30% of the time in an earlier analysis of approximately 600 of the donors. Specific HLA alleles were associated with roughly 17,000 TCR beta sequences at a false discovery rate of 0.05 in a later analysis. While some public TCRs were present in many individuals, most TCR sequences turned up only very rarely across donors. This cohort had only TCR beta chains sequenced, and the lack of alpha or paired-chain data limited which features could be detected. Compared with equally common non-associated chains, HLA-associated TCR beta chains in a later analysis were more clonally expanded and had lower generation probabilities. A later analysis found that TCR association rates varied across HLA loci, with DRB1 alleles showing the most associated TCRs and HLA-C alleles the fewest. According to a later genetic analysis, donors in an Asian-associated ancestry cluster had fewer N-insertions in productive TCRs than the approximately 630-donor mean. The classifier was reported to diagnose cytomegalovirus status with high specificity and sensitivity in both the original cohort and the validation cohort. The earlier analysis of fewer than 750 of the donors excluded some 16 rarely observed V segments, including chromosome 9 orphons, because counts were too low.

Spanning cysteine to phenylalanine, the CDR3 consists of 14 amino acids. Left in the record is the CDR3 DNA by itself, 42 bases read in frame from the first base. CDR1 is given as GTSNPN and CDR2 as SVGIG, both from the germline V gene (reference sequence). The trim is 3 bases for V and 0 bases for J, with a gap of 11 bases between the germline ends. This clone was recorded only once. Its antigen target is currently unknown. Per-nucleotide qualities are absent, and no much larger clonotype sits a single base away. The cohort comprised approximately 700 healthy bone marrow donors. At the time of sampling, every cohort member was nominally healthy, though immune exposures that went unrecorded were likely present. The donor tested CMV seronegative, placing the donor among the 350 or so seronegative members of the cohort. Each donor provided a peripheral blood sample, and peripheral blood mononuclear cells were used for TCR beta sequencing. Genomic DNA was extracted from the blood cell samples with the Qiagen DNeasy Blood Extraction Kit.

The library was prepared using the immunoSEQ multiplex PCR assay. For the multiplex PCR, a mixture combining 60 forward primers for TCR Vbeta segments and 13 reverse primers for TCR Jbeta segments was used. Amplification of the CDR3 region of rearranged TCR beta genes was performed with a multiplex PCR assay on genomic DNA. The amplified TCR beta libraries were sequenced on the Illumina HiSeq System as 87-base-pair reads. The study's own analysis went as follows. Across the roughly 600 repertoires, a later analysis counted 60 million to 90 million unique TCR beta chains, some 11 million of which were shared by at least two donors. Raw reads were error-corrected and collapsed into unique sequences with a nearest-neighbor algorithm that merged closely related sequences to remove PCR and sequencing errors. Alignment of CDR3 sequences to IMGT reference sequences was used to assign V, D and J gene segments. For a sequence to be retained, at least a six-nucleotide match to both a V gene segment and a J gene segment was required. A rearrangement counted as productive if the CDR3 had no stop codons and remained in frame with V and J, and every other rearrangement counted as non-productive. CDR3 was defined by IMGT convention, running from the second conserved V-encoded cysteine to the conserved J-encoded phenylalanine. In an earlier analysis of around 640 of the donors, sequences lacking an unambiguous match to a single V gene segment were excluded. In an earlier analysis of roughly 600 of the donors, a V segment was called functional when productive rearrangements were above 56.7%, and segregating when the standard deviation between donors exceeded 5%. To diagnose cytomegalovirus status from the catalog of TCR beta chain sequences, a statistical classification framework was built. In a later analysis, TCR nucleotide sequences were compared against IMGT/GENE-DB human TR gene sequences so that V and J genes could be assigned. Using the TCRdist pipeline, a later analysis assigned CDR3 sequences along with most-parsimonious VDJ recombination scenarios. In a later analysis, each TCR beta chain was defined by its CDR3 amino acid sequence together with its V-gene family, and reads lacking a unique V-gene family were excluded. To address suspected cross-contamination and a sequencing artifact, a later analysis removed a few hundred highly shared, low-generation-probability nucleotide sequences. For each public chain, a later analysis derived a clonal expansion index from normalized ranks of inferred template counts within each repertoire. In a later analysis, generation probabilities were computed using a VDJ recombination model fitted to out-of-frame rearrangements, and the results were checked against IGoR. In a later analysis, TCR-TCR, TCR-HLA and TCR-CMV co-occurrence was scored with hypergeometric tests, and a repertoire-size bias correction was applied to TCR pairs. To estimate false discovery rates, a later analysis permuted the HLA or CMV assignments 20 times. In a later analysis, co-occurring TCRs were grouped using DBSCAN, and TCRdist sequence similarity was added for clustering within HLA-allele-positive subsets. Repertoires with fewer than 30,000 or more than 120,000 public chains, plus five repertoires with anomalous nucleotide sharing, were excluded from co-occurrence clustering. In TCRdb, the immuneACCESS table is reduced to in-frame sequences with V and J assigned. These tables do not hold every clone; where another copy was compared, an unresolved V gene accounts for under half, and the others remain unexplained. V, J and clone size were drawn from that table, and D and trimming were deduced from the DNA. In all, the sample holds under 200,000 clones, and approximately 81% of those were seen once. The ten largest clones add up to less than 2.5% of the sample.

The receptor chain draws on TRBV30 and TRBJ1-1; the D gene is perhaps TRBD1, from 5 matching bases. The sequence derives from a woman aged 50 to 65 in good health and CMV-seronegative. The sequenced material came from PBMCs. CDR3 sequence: CAWRWTTMNTEAFF. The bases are TGTGCCTGGAGATGGACAACGATGAACACTGAAGCTTTCTTT.